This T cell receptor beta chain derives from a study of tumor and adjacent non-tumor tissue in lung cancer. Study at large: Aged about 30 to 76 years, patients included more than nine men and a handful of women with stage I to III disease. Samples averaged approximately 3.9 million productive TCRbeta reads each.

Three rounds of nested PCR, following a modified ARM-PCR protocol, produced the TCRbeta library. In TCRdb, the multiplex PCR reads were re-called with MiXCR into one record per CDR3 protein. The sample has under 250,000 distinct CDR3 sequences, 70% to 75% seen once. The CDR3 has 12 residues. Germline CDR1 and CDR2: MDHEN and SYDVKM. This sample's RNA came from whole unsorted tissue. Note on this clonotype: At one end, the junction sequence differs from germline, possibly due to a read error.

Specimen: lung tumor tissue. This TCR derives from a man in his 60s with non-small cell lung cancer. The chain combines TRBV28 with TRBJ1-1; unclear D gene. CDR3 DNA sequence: TGTGCCAGCAATGCGGGGAACACTGAAGCTTTATTT. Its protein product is CASNAGNTEALF.